This T cell receptor (beta chain) was recorded in a study of spatial heterogeneity in lung cancer. At the level of the study: Sequences of the beta chain were consistently detected in greater numbers than alpha-chain sequences. The study's findings and limits: There were more appearances of ubiquitous expanded tumor TCRs in blood at resection than at follow-up.

The time point was: sample taken at primary tumor resection. Tumor, nontumor lung or frozen PBMC supplied whole RNA, sequenced without sorting. The donors, 72 patients with untreated early-stage non-small cell lung cancer, provided the samples. As concerns this clonotype: Its matching antigen is unknown. Being off target in a library aimed at alpha chains, this beta chain has a size of little meaning.

Trimming cost V 6 bases and J 3 bases; bases outside gene matches: 11. CDR3 length: 16 amino acids. Germline CDR1 is DFQATT and CDR2 is SNEGSKA (reference sequence). TCRdb re-analysed the 5' RACE reads in MiXCR, keeping a single row per CDR3 protein. Of approximately 3,100 distinct CDR3 sequences listed, 25% to 35% are singletons. The sequence was obtained from a female donor with early-stage non-small cell lung cancer. The chain combines TRBV20-1 with TRBJ2-2, with 9 bases aligning to TRBD2. The sequenced sample was PBMCs, obtained at surgery. The CDR3 coding sequence is TGCAGTGCCATTAACTCACTAGCGGGTGACACCGGGGAGCTGTTTTTT. This encodes CSAINSLAGDTGELFF.